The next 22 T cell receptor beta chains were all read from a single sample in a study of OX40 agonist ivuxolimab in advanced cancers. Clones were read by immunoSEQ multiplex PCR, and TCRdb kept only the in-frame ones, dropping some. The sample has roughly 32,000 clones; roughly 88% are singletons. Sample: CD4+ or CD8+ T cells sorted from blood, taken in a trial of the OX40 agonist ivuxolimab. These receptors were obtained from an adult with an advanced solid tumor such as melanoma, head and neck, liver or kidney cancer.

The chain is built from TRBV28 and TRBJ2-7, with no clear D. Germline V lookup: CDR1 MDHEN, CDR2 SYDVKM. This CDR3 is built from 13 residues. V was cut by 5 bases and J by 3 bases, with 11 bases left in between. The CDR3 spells CASSDPGFYEQYF. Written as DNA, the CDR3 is TGTGCCAGCAGTGATCCAGGATTCTACGAGCAGTACTTC.

CDR3 DNA sequence: TGTGCCAGCAGTGGGTACAGGGGCTATAATGAAAAACTGTTTTTT. It is translated as CASSGYRGYNEKLFF. The gene calls are TRBV25-1 and TRBJ1-4; TRBD1 aligns across 7 bases. Germline V gene lookup returns CDR1 MGHDK and CDR2 SYGVNS. V dropped 4 bases and J dropped 4; count of bases not matched to a gene: 6. This CDR3 has 15 residues.

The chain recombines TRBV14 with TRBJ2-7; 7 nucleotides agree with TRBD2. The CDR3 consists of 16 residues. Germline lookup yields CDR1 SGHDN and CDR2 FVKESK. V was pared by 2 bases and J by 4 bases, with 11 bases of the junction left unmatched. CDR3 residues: CASSQKGIGGTYEQYF. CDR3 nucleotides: TGTGCCAGCAGCCAAAAGGGCATCGGGGGGACGTACGAGCAGTACTTC.

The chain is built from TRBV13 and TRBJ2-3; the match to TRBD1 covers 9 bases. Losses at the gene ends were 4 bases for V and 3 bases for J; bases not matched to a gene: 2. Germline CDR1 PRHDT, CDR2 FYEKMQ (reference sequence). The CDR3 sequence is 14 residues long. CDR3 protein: CASSSDRGTDTQYF. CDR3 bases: TGTGCCAGCAGCTCTGACAGGGGGACAGATACGCAGTATTTT.

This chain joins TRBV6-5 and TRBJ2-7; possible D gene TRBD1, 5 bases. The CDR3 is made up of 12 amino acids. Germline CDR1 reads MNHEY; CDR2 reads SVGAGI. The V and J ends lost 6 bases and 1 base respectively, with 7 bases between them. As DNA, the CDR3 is TGTGCCAGCAGGGACACTTCCTACGAGCAGTACTTC. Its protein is CASRDTSYEQYF.

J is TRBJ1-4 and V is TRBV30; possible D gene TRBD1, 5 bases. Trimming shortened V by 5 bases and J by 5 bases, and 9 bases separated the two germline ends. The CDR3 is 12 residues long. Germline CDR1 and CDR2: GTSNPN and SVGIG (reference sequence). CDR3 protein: CAWRDLNEKLFF. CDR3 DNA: TGTGCCTGGCGGGACCTAAATGAAAAACTGTTTTTT.

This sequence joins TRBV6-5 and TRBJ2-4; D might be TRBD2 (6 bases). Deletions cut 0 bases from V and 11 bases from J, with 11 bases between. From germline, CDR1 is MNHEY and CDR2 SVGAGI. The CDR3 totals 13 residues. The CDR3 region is CASSYSGREVQYF. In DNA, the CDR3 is TGTGCCAGCAGTTACTCGGGCAGGGAGGTTCAGTACTTC.

Here the CDR3 DNA reads TGTGCCATCAGTGATTTGGGAACAGCCTACAATGAGCAGTTCTTC. Translated: CAISDLGTAYNEQFF. The J gene is TRBJ2-1, the V gene TRBV10-3, with no clear D. Trimming removed 3 bases at V and 2 bases at J, with 11 bases between. The CDR3 runs 15 residues. Germline V gives CDR1 ENHRY, CDR2 SYGVKD.

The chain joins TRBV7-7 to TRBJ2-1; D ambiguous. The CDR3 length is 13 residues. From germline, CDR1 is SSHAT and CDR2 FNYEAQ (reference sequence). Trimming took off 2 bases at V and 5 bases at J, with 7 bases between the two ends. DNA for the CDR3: TGTGCCAGCAGCTTAATCGAGGACAATGAGCAGTTCTTC. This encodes CASSLIEDNEQFF.

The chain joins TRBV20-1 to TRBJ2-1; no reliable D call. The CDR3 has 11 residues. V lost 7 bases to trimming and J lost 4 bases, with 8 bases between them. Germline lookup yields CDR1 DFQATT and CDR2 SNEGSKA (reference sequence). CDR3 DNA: TGCAGTGAAGCCAGGTACAATGAGCAGTTCTTC. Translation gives CSEARYNEQFF.

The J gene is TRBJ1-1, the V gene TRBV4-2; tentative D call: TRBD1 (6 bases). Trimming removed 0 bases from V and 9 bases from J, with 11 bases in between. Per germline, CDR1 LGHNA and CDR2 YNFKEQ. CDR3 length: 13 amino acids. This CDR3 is CASSQDWGHQAFF. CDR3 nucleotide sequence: TGTGCCAGCAGCCAAGATTGGGGGCATCAAGCTTTCTTT.

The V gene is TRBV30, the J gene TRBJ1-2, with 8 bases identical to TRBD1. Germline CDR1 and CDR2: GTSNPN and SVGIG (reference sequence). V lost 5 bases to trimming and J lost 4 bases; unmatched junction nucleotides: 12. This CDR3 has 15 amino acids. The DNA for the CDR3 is TGTGCCTGGGGACAGGGTGACGTCCCTAGCTATGGCTACACCTTC. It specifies CAWGQGDVPSYGYTF. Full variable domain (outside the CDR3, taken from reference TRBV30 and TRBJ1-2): SQTIHQWPATLVQPVGSPLSLECTVEGTSNPNLYWYRQAAGRGLQLLFYSVGIGQISSEVPQNLSASRPQDRQFILSSKKLLLSDSGFYLCAWGQGDVPSYGYTFGSGTRLTVV.

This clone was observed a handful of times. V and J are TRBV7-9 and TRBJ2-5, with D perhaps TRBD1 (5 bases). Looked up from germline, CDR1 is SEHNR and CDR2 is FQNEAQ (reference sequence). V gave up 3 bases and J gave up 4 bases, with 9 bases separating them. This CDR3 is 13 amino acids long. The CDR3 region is CASSFSTAETQYF. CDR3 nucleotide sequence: TGTGCCAGCAGCTTTTCGACAGCAGAGACCCAGTACTTC.

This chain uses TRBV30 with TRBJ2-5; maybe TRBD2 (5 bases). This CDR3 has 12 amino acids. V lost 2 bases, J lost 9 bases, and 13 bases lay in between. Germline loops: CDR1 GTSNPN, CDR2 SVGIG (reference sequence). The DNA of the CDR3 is TGTGCCTGGAGTCCCAACCAGGAGGCCCAGTACTTC. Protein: CAWSPNQEAQYF.

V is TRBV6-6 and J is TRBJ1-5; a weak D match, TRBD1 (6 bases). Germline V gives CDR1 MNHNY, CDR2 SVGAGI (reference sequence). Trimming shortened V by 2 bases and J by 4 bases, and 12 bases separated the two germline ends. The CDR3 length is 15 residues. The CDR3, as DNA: TGTGCCAGCAGTTACGGGGGGCAGCCTAATCAGCCCCAGCATTTT. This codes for CASSYGGQPNQPQHF.

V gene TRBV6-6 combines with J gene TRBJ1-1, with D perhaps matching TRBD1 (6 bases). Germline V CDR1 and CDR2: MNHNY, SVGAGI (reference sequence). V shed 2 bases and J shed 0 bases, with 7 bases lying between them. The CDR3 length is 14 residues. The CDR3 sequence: CASSYGDMNTEAFF. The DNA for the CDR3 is TGTGCCAGCAGTTACGGGGACATGAACACTGAAGCTTTCTTT.

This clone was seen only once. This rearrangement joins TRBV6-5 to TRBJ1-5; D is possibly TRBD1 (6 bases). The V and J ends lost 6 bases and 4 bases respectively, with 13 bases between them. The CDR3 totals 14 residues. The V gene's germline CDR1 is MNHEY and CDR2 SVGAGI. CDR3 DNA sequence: TGTGCCAGCAGACAGGGAGTAGATAATCAGCCCCAGCATTTT. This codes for CASRQGVDNQPQHF.

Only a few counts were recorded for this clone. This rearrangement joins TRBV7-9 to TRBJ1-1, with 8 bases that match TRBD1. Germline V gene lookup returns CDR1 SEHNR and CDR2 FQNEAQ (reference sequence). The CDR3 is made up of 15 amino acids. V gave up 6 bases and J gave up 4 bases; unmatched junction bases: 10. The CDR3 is CASRQPTGGGTEAFF. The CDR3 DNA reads TGTGCCAGCAGGCAACCTACAGGGGGTGGCACTGAAGCTTTCTTT.

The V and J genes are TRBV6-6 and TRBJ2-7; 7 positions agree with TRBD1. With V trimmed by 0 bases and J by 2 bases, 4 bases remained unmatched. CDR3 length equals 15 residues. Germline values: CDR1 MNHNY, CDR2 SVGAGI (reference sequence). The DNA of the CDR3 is TGTGCCAGCAGTTACTCTCAGGGGGTTACCTACGAGCAGTACTTC. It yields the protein CASSYSQGVTYEQYF.

CDR3 region: CASTHPGTGPQPQHF. CDR3 sequence (DNA): TGTGCCAGCACCCATCCCGGGACAGGGCCCCAGCCCCAGCATTTT. V is TRBV28 and J is TRBJ1-5; 9 bases line up with TRBD1. CDR3 length equals 15 residues. Trimming removed 7 bases from V and 7 bases from J; junction bases left unmatched: 11. In germline, CDR1 is MDHEN, CDR2 SYDVKM.

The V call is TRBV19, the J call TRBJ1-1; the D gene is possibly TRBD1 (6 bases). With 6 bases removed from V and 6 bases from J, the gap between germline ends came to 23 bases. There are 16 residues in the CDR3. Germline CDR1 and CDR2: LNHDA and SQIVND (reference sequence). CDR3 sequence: CASRGQGRGYIPEAFF. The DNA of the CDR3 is TGTGCCAGTAGGGGCCAGGGTAGGGGGTACATCCCTGAAGCTTTCTTT.

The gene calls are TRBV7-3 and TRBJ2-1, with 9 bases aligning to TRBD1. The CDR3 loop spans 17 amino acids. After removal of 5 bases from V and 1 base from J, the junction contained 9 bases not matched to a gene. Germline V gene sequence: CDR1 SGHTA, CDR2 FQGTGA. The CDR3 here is CASSNRTGTGSYNEQFF. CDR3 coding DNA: TGTGCCAGCAGCAATCGAACCGGGACAGGGTCCTACAATGAGCAGTTCTTC.